This T cell receptor (beta chain) was captured by sequencing in a study of cytomegalovirus exposure and HLA in healthy donors. Germline V gene lookup returns CDR1 LGHNA and CDR2 YNFKEQ. J gave up 3 bases and V 4 bases, and 2 bases lay outside the gene matches. This CDR3 has 14 residues. The PCR ran on 60 Vbeta and 13 Jbeta primers. The data were produced by immunoSEQ multiplex PCR, yet TCRdb's version contains in-frame clones alone and is incomplete. The sample consists of approximately 160,000 clones, 80% to 85% of them appearing once. The chain has TRBV4-2 and TRBJ2-3; TRBD2 matches 9 bases. This clonotype was sampled from a man between 50 and 59 years old in good health and CMV-seropositive. Sequenced sample: PBMCs. The DNA for the CDR3 is TGTGCCAGCAGCCCCGGACTAGCGACAGATACGCAGTATTTT. It encodes CASSPGLATDTQYF.